This is a list of T cell receptor beta chains from one sample in a study of breast tumors, draining lymph nodes, adjacent tissues. TCRdb ran MiXCR on the multiplex PCR reads and lists one entry per CDR3 protein. Among approximately 170,000 distinct CDR3 sequences listed, 25% to 40% were seen once. The sequencing input was axillary lymph node tissue. These receptors were obtained from a female donor with breast cancer. Some clones in this sample may be carry-over from other donors' samples. Both conserved end residues are trimmed from each CDR3.

v_gene,CDR3aa
TRBV2,ASSLVGQNTEAF
TRBV5-1,ASSFEGQTQH
TRBV20-1,SVQAGTYNEQF
TRBV20-1,SAKEGPSGVNVLT
TRBV9,ASSVGWGRADTQY
TRBV2,ASSERSDNEQF
TRBV7-8,ASSFTLAGLEKLF
TRBV18,ASSQPRGPGMNTEAF
TRBV20-1,SARGNSGYEQY
TRBV7-2,ASSLYHWDRPNTQY
TRBV2,ASSEDWDRTHYGYT